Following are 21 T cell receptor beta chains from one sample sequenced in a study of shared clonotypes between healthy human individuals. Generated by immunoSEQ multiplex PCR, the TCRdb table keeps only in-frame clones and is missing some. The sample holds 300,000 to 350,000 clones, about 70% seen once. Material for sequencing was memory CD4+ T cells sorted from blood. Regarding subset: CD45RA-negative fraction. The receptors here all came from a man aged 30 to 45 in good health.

DNA for the CDR3: TGTGCCAGCAGCTTACGGACGGCTAGCGGACAACACCTGGAGACCCAGTACTTC. Its protein is CASSLRTASGQHLETQYF. V is TRBV7-9 and J is TRBJ2-5; 7 bases are shared with TRBD2. The CDR3 has 18 amino acids. Trimming took 2 bases from V and 5 from J; bases not matched to a gene: 17. Germline assignment: CDR1 SEHNR and CDR2 FQNEAQ (reference sequence).

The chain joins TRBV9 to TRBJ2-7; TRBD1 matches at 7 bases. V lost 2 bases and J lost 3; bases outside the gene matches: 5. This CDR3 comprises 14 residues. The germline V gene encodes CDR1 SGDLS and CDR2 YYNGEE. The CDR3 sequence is CASSVGTANYEQYF. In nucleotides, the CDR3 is TGTGCCAGCAGCGTTGGGACAGCCAACTACGAGCAGTACTTC. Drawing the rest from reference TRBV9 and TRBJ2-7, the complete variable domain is DSGVTQTPKHLITATGQRVTLRCSPRSGDLSVYWYQQSLDQGLQFLIQYYNGEERAKGNILERFSAQQFPDLHSELNLSSLELGDSALYFCASSVGTANYEQYFGPGTRLTVT.

The CDR3: CASSLDGGNQETQYF. Here the CDR3 DNA reads TGTGCCAGCAGCTTAGACGGAGGCAACCAAGAGACCCAGTACTTC. The V call is TRBV11-2, the J call TRBJ2-5, with a weak D call TRBD2 (5 bases). The germline V gene has CDR1 SGHAT and CDR2 FQNNGV. This CDR3 is built from 15 residues. Trimming cost V 0 bases and J 0 bases, with 8 bases left between them.

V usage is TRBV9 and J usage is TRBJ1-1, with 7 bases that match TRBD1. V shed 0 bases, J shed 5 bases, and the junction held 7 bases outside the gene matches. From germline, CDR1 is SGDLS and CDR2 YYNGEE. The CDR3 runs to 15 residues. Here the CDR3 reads CASSVVAGGTTEAFF. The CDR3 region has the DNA TGTGCCAGCAGCGTAGTGGCAGGGGGAACTACTGAAGCTTTCTTT.

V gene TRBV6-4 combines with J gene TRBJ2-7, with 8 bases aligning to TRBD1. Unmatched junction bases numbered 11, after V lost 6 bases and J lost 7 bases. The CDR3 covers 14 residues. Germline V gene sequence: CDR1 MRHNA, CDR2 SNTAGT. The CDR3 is CASRTRQGPGEQYF. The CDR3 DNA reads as TGTGCCAGCAGGACTCGACAGGGGCCTGGAGAGCAGTACTTC.

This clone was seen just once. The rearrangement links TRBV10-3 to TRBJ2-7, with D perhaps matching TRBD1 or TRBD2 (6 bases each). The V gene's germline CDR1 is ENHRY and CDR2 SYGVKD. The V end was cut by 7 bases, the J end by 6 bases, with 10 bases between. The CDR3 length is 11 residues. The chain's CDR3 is CAIKGGGEQYF. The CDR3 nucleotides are TGTGCCATCAAAGGGGGAGGCGAGCAGTACTTC.

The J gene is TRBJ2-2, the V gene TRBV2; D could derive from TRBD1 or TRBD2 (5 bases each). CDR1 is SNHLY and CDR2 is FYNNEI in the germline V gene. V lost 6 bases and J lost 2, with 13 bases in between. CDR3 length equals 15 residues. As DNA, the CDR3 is TGTGCCAGCAGCCCCGGGACCGCTAACACCGGGGAGCTGTTTTTT. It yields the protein CASSPGTANTGELFF.

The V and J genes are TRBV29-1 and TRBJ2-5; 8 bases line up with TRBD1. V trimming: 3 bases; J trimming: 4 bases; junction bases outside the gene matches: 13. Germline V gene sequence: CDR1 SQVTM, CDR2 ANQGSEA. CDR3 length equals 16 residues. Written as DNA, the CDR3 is TGCAGCGTTGATAGTGCCAGGGGGCGAGGGGGAGAGACCCAGTACTTC. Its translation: CSVDSARGRGGETQYF.

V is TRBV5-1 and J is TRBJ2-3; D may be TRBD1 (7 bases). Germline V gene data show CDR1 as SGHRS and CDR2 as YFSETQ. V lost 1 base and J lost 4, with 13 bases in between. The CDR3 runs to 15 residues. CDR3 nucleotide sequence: TGCGCCAGCAGCTTGACGGGACAGCGGGCAGATACGCAGTATTTT. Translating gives CASSLTGQRADTQYF.

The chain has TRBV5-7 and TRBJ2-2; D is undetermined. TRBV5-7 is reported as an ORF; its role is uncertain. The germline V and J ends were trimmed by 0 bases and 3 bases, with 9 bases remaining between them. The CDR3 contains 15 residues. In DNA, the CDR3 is TGTGCCAGCAGCTTGGCCCCTGGCTACACCGGGGAGCTGTTTTTT. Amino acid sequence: CASSLAPGYTGELFF.

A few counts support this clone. CDR3 in DNA: TGTGCCACCAGCGGACTCGGGACGGAAGATGAAAAACTGTTTTTT. Translating it yields CATSGLGTEDEKLFF. The chain carries TRBV15 and TRBJ1-4, with D possibly matching TRBD1 (5 bases). Germline CDR1 reads LNHNV; CDR2 reads YYDKDF (reference sequence). The CDR3 consists of 15 residues. Trimming pared 5 bases from V and 6 bases from J, leaving 16 bases between.

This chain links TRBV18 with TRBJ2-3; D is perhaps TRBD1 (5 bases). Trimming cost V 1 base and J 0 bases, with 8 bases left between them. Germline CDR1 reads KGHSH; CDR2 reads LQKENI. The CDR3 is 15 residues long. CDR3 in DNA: TGTGCCAGCTCACCACAGGGGCCCAGCACAGATACGCAGTATTTT. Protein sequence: CASSPQGPSTDTQYF.

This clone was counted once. In nucleotides, the CDR3 is TGTGCCAGCAGCTTGGTCGGTAGGATCTACGAGCAGTACTTC. Translated: CASSLVGRIYEQYF. The chain uses TRBV5-6 and TRBJ2-7, with D unclear. V was cut by 0 bases and J by 3 bases, with 10 bases left in between. CDR3 length: 14 residues. The germline V gene encodes CDR1 SGHDT and CDR2 YYEEEE.

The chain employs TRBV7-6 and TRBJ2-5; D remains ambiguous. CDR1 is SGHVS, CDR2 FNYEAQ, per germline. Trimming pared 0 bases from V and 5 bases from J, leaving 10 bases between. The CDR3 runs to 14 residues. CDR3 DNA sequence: TGTGCCAGCAGCTTAGCGCATCAGTGGGAGACCCAGTACTTC. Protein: CASSLAHQWETQYF.

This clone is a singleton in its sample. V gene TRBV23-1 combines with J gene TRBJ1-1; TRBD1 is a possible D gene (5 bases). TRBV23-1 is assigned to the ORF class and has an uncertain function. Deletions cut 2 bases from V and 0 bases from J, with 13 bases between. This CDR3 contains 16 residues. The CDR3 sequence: CASSQPWDGLNTEAFF. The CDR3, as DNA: TGCGCCAGCAGTCAACCCTGGGACGGATTGAACACTGAAGCTTTCTTT.

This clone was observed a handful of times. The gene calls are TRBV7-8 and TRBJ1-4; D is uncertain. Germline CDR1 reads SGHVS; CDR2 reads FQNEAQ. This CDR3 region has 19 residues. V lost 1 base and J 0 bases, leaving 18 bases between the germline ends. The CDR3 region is CASSLEVRIVASTNEKLFF. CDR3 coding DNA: TGTGCCAGCAGCTTAGAGGTCCGGATAGTTGCTTCAACTAATGAAAAACTGTTTTTT.

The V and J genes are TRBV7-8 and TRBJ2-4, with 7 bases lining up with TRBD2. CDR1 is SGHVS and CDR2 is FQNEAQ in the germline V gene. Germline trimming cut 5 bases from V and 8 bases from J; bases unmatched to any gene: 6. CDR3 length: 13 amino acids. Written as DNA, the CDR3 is TGTGCCAGCAGCGGAGGGAGGGGAGACATTCAGTACTTC. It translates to CASSGGRGDIQYF.

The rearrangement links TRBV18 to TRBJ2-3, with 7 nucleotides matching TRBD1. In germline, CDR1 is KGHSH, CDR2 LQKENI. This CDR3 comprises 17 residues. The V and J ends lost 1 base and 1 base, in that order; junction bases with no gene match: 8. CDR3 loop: CASSPRNSQGGTDTQYF. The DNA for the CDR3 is TGTGCCAGCTCACCACGGAACTCCCAGGGGGGCACAGATACGCAGTATTTT.

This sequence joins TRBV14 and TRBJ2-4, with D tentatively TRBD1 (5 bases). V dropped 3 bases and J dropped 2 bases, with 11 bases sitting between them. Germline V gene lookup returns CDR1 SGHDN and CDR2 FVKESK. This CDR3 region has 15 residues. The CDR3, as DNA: TGTGCCAGCAGCCACCAGGGTCGGACCAAAAACATTCAGTACTTC. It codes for CASSHQGRTKNIQYF.

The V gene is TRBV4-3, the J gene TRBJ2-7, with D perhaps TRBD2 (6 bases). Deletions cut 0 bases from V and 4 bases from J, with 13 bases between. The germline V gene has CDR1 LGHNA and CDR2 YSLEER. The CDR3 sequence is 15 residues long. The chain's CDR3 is CASSQDPRLGYEQYF. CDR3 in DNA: TGCGCCAGCAGCCAAGACCCCCGACTAGGTTACGAGCAGTACTTC.

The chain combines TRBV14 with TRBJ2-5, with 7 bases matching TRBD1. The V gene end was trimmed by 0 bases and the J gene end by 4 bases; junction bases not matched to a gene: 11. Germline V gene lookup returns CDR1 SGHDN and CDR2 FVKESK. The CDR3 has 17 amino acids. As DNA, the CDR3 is TGTGCCAGCAGCCAAGAAGGGCAGGGGGAACGACTAGAGACCCAGTACTTC. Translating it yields CASSQEGQGERLETQYF. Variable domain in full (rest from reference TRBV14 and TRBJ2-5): EAGVTQFPSHSVIEKGQTVTLRCDPISGHDNLYWYRRVMGKEIKFLLHFVKESKQDESGMPNNRFLAERTGGTYSTLKVQPAELEDSGVYFCASSQEGQGERLETQYFGPGTRLLVL.